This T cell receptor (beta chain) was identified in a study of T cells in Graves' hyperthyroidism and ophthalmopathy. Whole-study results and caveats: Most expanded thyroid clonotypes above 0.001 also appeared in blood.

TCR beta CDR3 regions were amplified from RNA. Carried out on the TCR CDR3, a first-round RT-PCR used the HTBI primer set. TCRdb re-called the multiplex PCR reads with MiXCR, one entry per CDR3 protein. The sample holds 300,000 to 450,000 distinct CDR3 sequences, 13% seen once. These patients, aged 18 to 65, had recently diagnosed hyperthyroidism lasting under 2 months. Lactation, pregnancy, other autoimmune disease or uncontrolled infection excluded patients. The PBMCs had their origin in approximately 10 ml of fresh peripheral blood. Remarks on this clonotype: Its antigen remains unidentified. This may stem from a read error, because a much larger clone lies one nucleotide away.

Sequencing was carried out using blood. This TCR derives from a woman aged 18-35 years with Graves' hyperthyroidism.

The CDR3: CSIVNRESGTQYF. The DNA of the CDR3 is TGCAGTATCGTAAACAGGGAATCAGGTACGCAGTATTTT. The rearrangement links TRBV29-1 to TRBJ2-3, with D possibly matching TRBD1 (6 bases). The germline V gene has CDR1 SQVTM and CDR2 ANQGSEA. The CDR3 is 13 amino acids.